The 23 T cell receptor beta chains presented below share a single source sample, sequenced in a study of blood T cell repertoires in COVID-19. Assay used: immunoSEQ multiplex PCR; TCRdb lists only in-frame clones, some missing. The sample lists fewer than 250,000 clones, roughly 84% occurring once. The specimen was PBMCs or T cells enriched from blood (not recorded which). All receptors come from a woman between 25 and 40 years old who had recovered from COVID-19.

The chain joins TRBV2 to TRBJ2-4; 8 positions agree with TRBD1. The CDR3 loop spans 15 amino acids. Germline V gene data show CDR1 as SNHLY and CDR2 as FYNNEI. With 4 bases clipped from V and 6 bases from J, the junction kept 8 bases outside the gene matches. The CDR3 DNA sequence: TGTGCCAGCAGTGGACATGACAGGGGTTTAAACATTCAGTACTTC. Translating it yields CASSGHDRGLNIQYF.

The V call is TRBV5-1, the J call TRBJ1-3; D remains ambiguous. Germline V lookup: CDR1 SGHRS, CDR2 YFSETQ. This CDR3 has 16 residues. Trimming pared 6 bases from V and 6 bases from J, leaving 22 bases between. The CDR3 spells CASTGAWVALKNTIYF. Here the CDR3 DNA reads TGCGCCAGCACGGGAGCCTGGGTGGCCCTTAAAAACACCATATATTTT.

The chain employs TRBV20-1 and TRBJ1-6; possibly TRBD1 for D (6 bases). The CDR3 length is 17 residues. With 3 bases removed from V and 5 bases from J, the gap between germline ends came to 20 bases. From germline, CDR1 is DFQATT and CDR2 SNEGSKA (reference sequence). The CDR3 sequence is CSASRGYRDTNNSPLHF. The DNA for the CDR3 is TGCAGTGCTAGTCGGGGATACCGGGACACGAATAATTCACCCCTCCACTTT.

V gene TRBV29-1 combines with J gene TRBJ2-5; TRBD2 is a possible D gene (6 bases). Looked up from germline, CDR1 is SQVTM and CDR2 is ANQGSEA. V gave up 4 bases and J gave up 5 bases, with 17 bases separating them. This CDR3 has 14 residues. The CDR3 nucleotides read TGCAGCGTTGTTTATGGGGCTGGGAGGGAGACCCAGTACTTC. It yields the protein CSVVYGAGRETQYF.

The table lists this clone with a count of one. The CDR3 region is CASSEIRQGQPGAFF. In DNA, the CDR3 is TGTGCCAGCAGTGAGATCCGGCAGGGCCAACCAGGAGCTTTCTTT. The rearrangement links TRBV6-1 to TRBJ1-1; D is perhaps TRBD1 (5 bases). The germline gives CDR1 MNHNS, CDR2 SASEGT. This CDR3 spans 15 amino acids. The ends were cut back, 3 bases at V and 10 bases at J, with 21 bases in the middle.

This chain links TRBV20-1 with TRBJ2-1; D remains ambiguous. The CDR3 spans 10 residues. The ends were cut back, 4 bases at V and 4 bases at J, with 2 bases in the middle. From germline, CDR1 is DFQATT and CDR2 SNEGSKA (reference sequence). The CDR3 DNA reads TGCAGTGCTACTTACAATGAGCAGTTCTTC. Translation: CSATYNEQFF.

V gene TRBV7-2 combines with J gene TRBJ2-1, with 12 bases aligning to TRBD2. Germline values: CDR1 SGHTA, CDR2 FQGNSA. The junction had 8 bases not matched to a gene; V was cut back by 5 bases and J by 9 bases. CDR3 length: 15 amino acids. As DNA, the CDR3 is TGTGCCAGCAGCCACCTAGCGGGGGGGCCGGCTGAGCAGTTCTTC. It translates to CASSHLAGGPAEQFF.

The rearrangement joins TRBV27 to TRBJ1-4; the match to TRBD1 covers 8 bases. Germline CDR1 MNHEY, CDR2 SMNVEV (reference sequence). The CDR3 runs 15 residues. J was trimmed by 6 bases and V by 4 bases; bases with no gene match: 7. Written as DNA, the CDR3 is TGTGCCAGCAGTTCCTTTGGACAGGGCGATGAAAAACTGTTTTTT. Translating it yields CASSSFGQGDEKLFF.

The V gene is TRBV24-1, the J gene TRBJ2-3; TRBD2 is a possible D gene (6 bases). The CDR3 runs to 17 residues. Germline V gene data show CDR1 as KGHDR and CDR2 as SFDVKD. V lost 3 bases to trimming and J lost 0 bases, with 15 bases between them. The CDR3 loop reads CATSDQLDGTSTDTQYF. DNA for the CDR3: TGTGCCACCAGTGATCAACTAGACGGGACTAGCACAGATACGCAGTATTTT.

V usage is TRBV2 and J usage is TRBJ2-5; D is undetermined. V gave up 6 bases and J gave up 2 bases, with 19 bases separating them. Per germline, CDR1 SNHLY and CDR2 FYNNEI. The CDR3 runs 16 residues. As DNA, the CDR3 is TGTGCCAGCAGCGACCCGAGCGTGGCTTCTCAAGAGACCCAGTACTTC. Its protein product is CASSDPSVASQETQYF.

This chain uses TRBV7-6 with TRBJ2-3; 8 nucleotides line up with TRBD1. The CDR3 covers 15 residues. Germline lookup yields CDR1 SGHVS and CDR2 FNYEAQ. Germline trimming cut 3 bases from V and 1 base from J; bases unmatched to any gene: 3. The DNA of the CDR3 is TGTGCCAGCAGCTTTGGACAGGGTGGCACAGATACGCAGTATTTT. It is translated as CASSFGQGGTDTQYF.

The chain uses TRBV2 and TRBJ1-3; no clear D gene. In germline, CDR1 is SNHLY, CDR2 FYNNEI. The CDR3 runs 14 residues. The V end lost 2 bases, the J end lost 5 bases, and 10 bases lay between the germline ends. CDR3 in DNA: TGTGCCAGCAGTGAAAACAGAAACAGAAACACCATATATTTT. Translating gives CASSENRNRNTIYF.

The genes are TRBV18 and TRBJ1-2; 9 bases line up with TRBD1. Germline values: CDR1 KGHSH, CDR2 LQKENI. The trim removed 3 bases at V and 0 bases at J, leaving 5 bases unmatched. This CDR3 spans 16 amino acids. CDR3 loop: CASSPRQGGANYGYTF. DNA for the CDR3: TGTGCCAGCTCACCTAGACAGGGGGGAGCTAACTATGGCTACACCTTC.

V and J are TRBV9 and TRBJ1-2; D ambiguous. Looked up from germline, CDR1 is SGDLS and CDR2 is YYNGEE. This CDR3 spans 15 amino acids. Trimming cost V 4 bases and J 2 bases, with 15 bases left between them. The CDR3 DNA reads TGTGCCAGCAGCCCGGAGGCGGAAAAAAACTATGGCTACACCTTC. Its translation: CASSPEAEKNYGYTF.

This clone has more than one count but fewer than ten. This chain uses TRBV2 with TRBJ2-7, with D uncertain. The V gene's germline CDR1 is SNHLY and CDR2 FYNNEI. This CDR3 spans 13 amino acids. Trimming removed 4 bases at V and 3 bases at J, with 10 bases between. CDR3 region: CASSGEIDYEQYF. The CDR3 DNA reads TGTGCCAGCAGTGGAGAGATAGACTACGAGCAGTACTTC.

As regards this clone: This same CDR3 is encoded by further DNA sequences in the sample. This chain joins TRBV9 and TRBJ2-2; 10 nucleotides agree with TRBD2. CDR1 and CDR2 from the germline V gene are SGDLS and YYNGEE. J lost 7 bases, V lost 0 bases, and 6 bases had no gene match. The CDR3 loop spans 16 amino acids. CDR3 bases: TGTGCCAGCAGCGTAGGAGCGGGGGGGCAGTACGGGGAGCTGTTTTTT. This sequence encodes CASSVGAGGQYGELFF. The whole variable domain, remainder taken from reference TRBV9 and TRBJ2-2, is DSGVTQTPKHLITATGQRVTLRCSPRSGDLSVYWYQQSLDQGLQFLIQYYNGEERAKGNILERFSAQQFPDLHSELNLSSLELGDSALYFCASSVGAGGQYGELFFGEGSRLTVL.

This CDR3 is CASSFGQTYEQYF. In nucleotides, the CDR3 is TGCGCCAGCAGCTTTGGACAGACCTACGAGCAGTACTTC. The J gene is TRBJ2-7, the V gene TRBV5-1; perhaps TRBD1 as D (6 bases). The V gene lost 2 bases and the J gene lost 2 bases, with 8 bases spanning the gap. CDR1 is SGHRS and CDR2 is YFSETQ in the germline V gene. There are 13 residues in the CDR3.

This sequence joins TRBV5-8 and TRBJ1-2; 7 nucleotides match TRBD1. V shed 1 base and J 4 bases; nucleotides not matched to a gene: 4. The CDR3 is 14 residues long. The germline V gene encodes CDR1 SGHTS and CDR2 YDEGEE. CDR3 nucleotides: TGTGCCAGCAGCTTGTATTCAGGGGGCTATGGCTACACCTTC. Translation gives CASSLYSGGYGYTF.

The chain uses TRBV19 and TRBJ2-7; TRBD2 is a possible D gene (5 bases). The CDR3 totals 16 residues. V was trimmed by 0 bases and J by 4 bases, leaving 16 bases between them. Germline lookup yields CDR1 LNHDA and CDR2 SQIVND (reference sequence). CDR3 amino acids: CASSIDEGLRLYEQYV. CDR3 bases: TGTGCCAGTAGTATAGATGAGGGATTGAGATTATACGAGCAGTACGTC.

The CDR3 here is CASSEGSPTGLANYGYTF. The CDR3 nucleotides read TGTGCCAGCAGTGAGGGCAGCCCAACGGGATTAGCTAACTATGGCTACACCTTC. The chain has TRBV2 and TRBJ1-2; D is uncertain. V lost 3 bases to trimming and J lost 0 bases, with 20 bases between them. Germline lookup yields CDR1 SNHLY and CDR2 FYNNEI. CDR3 length: 18 residues. Together with reference TRBV2 and TRBJ1-2, the CDR3 gives the full variable domain: EPEVTQTPSHQVTQMGQEVILRCVPISNHLYFYWYRQILGQKVEFLVSFYNNEISEKSEIFDDQFSVERPDGSNFTLKIRSTKLEDSAMYFCASSEGSPTGLANYGYTFGSGTRLTVV.

This clone was seen a few times. Relative to the germline gene, one junction end is altered; a read error may explain this. In DNA form, the CDR3 reads TGCGCCAGCAGCCCGTCTTTGAACTCTGAAGCTTTCTTT. It encodes CASSPSLNSEAFF. V gene TRBV5-1 combines with J gene TRBJ1-1; no clear D. CDR3 length: 13 residues. The germline V gene encodes CDR1 SGHRS and CDR2 YFSETQ. Combining the CDR3 with reference TRBV5-1 and TRBJ1-1 gives the whole variable domain KAGVTQTPRYLIKTRGQQVTLSCSPISGHRSVSWYQQTPGQGLQFLFEYFSETQRNKGNFPGRFSGRQFSNSRSEMNVSTLELGDSALYLCASSPSLNSEAFFGQGTRLTVV.

The chain carries TRBV6-4 and TRBJ1-1; TRBD1 matches 8 bases. After removal of 2 bases from V and 4 bases from J, the junction contained 3 bases not matched to a gene. CDR1 and CDR2 (germline): MRHNA, SNTAGT. The CDR3 consists of 14 residues. The CDR3 here is CASSDTDRGTEAFF. The DNA of the CDR3 is TGTGCCAGCAGTGACACAGACAGGGGCACTGAAGCTTTCTTT.

This chain joins TRBV28 and TRBJ1-5; 12 nucleotides agree with TRBD1. The CDR3 consists of 15 residues. Germline assignment: CDR1 MDHEN and CDR2 SYDVKM. The ends lost 5 bases at V and 7 bases at J; junction bases unmatched: 6. CDR3 loop: CASSPGTGGVQPQHF. The CDR3 bases are TGTGCCAGCAGTCCCGGGACAGGGGGCGTGCAGCCCCAGCATTTT.